This entry is about one T cell receptor beta chain. This clone was detected only once. The antigen this receptor binds is unknown. The input lacks base qualities; no much larger clone sits a single base away. Library preparation employed the immunoSEQ multiplex PCR assay. TCRdb carries this immuneACCESS record with in-frame sequences only. Its versions omit some clonotypes, under half of them owing to an unresolved V gene in the studies checked, with the rest unexplained. Here the sample has around 120,000 clones; about 88% occur a single time. The ten largest account for around an eighth of the sample. This record comes from a study of PD-1 blockade in mismatch repair-deficient tumors (dated by TCRdb to 2017 to 2019). Regarding the complete study: The trial enrolled roughly 83 consecutive patients with over 10 mismatch repair-deficient cancer types between September 2013 and September 2016, all previously treated and progressing. Tumor-associated T cell clones were tracked in the peripheral blood of patients responding to PD-1 blockade by deep sequencing of TCR CDR3 regions.

CDR1 and CDR2 (LGHNA, YSLEER) derive from the germline V gene. V is trimmed back by 4 bases and J by 0 bases, and the junction contains 2 bases that no gene match accounts for. The CDR3 runs 15 amino acids, cysteine and phenylalanine included. The DNA shown is the 45-base CDR3, in frame from base 1. For each enrolled patient, mismatch repair deficiency was established using either polymerase chain reaction or immunohistochemistry. A few patients who responded to pembrolizumab therapy underwent TCR sequencing. Pembrolizumab PD-1 blockade was prospectively tested in advanced mismatch repair-deficient cancers, regardless of tissue of origin, in the phase II trial. Peripheral blood T cell samples were collected serially, before PD-1 blockade began and at several time points afterward. The timing of each blood sample was reported as weeks after the first dose of pembrolizumab. Findings and caveats that apply to the study as a whole: Rapid expansion after pembrolizumab followed by contraction, generally before radiologic responses, was shown by tumor-resident clones, which were often undetectable in blood before treatment.

The input for sequencing was peripheral blood, taken 44 weeks after starting pembrolizumab. The rearrangement joined TRBV4-3 to TRBJ2-3; 9 junctional bases match TRBD2. The TCR was taken from an adult with mismatch repair-deficient cancer. The sequence in DNA is TGCGCCAGCAGCCGGCTAGCGGGGAGCACAGATACGCAGTATTTT. Translated, this is CASSRLAGSTDTQYF.